Each of the 24 T cell receptor beta chains below was sequenced from the same sample in a study of shared T cell receptors in the human thymus. Method: immunoSEQ multiplex PCR; TCRdb's copy keeps in-frame clones and lacks some. The data contain hundreds of thousands of clones, about 87% of them singletons. The sample was also reused in another study, on human thymus T cells.

The sequenced material came from thymocytes. All receptors derive from a boy less than two years old with a congenital heart defect.

CDR3 in DNA: TGTGCCAGCAGTTTTCTAGCGGGAGGGCCTAGGAGCTCCTACGAGCAGTACTTC. Protein: CASSFLAGGPRSSYEQYF. The chain joins TRBV28 to TRBJ2-7, with TRBD2 matching over 12 bases. Germline CDR1 MDHEN, CDR2 SYDVKM. V shed 3 bases, J shed 0 bases, and the junction held 9 bases outside the gene matches. This CDR3 comprises 18 residues.

CDR3 amino acids: CASSLNRLGIRTLQFF. The CDR3, as DNA: TGCGCCAGCAGCTTGAATAGATTGGGCATAAGGACTCTTCAATTCTTC. The V gene is TRBV5-1, the J gene TRBJ2-1, with D perhaps matching TRBD2 (5 bases). There are 16 residues in the CDR3. Trimming took off 1 base at V and 16 bases at J, with 27 bases between the two ends. Germline CDR1 SGHRS, CDR2 YFSETQ. The whole variable domain, filled in from reference TRBV5-1 and TRBJ2-1, reads KAGVTQTPRYLIKTRGQQVTLSCSPISGHRSVSWYQQTPGQGLQFLFEYFSETQRNKGNFPGRFSGRQFSNSRSEMNVSTLELGDSALYLCASSLNRLGIRTLQFFGPGTRLTVL.

The CDR3 DNA reads as TGCGCCAGCAGCCCCAAAGCCGCCCCACTCCGCAACACCATATATTTT. This encodes CASSPKAAPLRNTIYF. The chain combines TRBV4-1 with TRBJ1-3; D gene uncertain. Trimming took off 4 bases at V and 7 bases at J, with 20 bases between the two ends. CDR3 size: 16 residues. In germline, CDR1 is MGHRA, CDR2 YSYEKL.

The chain carries TRBV7-2 and TRBJ2-1; D is possibly TRBD1 (6 bases). There are 13 residues in the CDR3. V was cut by 5 bases and J by 6 bases, with 11 bases left in between. Germline CDR1 is SGHTA and CDR2 is FQGNSA. CDR3 in amino acids: CASSLTGPNEQFF. The CDR3 DNA follows: TGTGCCAGCAGCCTTACAGGGCCCAATGAGCAGTTCTTC.

In DNA, the CDR3 is TGTGCCAGCAGTGAGAGGTCAGGGGGCCAGGACACTGAAGCTTTCTTT. As protein: CASSERSGGQDTEAFF. The chain links TRBV2 to TRBJ1-1; 8 bases align to TRBD1. CDR1 and CDR2 (germline): SNHLY, FYNNEI. Germline trimming cut 3 bases from V and 3 bases from J; bases unmatched to any gene: 9. This CDR3 has 16 amino acids.

This chain's CDR3 is CASSQGLDETQYF. The DNA for the CDR3 is TGTGCCAGCAGTCAGGGGTTGGACGAGACCCAGTACTTC. V usage is TRBV27 and J usage is TRBJ2-5, with D possibly being TRBD1 (6 bases). This CDR3 comprises 13 residues. In germline, CDR1 is MNHEY, CDR2 SMNVEV (reference sequence). V was clipped by 5 bases and J by 5 bases, with 12 bases between them.

The CDR3 here is CATSRGSEGEVSYEQYF. The CDR3 bases are TGTGCCACCAGCAGAGGCTCCGAGGGCGAGGTCTCCTACGAGCAGTACTTC. This chain connects TRBV15 to TRBJ2-7, with a tentative D call TRBD2 (5 bases). The CDR3 runs to 17 residues. Germline V gives CDR1 LNHNV, CDR2 YYDKDF (reference sequence). Trimming stripped 1 base from V and 0 bases from J, with 16 bases between. The variable domain in full, completed from reference TRBV15 and TRBJ2-7, reads DAMVIQNPRYQVTQFGKPVTLSCSQTLNHNVMYWYQQKSSQAPKLLFHYYDKDFNNEADTPDNFQSRRPNTSFCFLDIRSPGLGDTAMYLCATSRGSEGEVSYEQYFGPGTRLTVT.

The chain is built from TRBV7-9 and TRBJ2-2, with D tentatively TRBD2 (6 bases). Trimming removed 2 bases from V and 0 bases from J, with 7 bases in between. This CDR3 is 15 amino acids long. The germline V gene has CDR1 SEHNR and CDR2 FQNEAQ (reference sequence). The CDR3 loop is CASSLTGANTGELFF. CDR3 nucleotides: TGTGCCAGCAGCTTAACGGGGGCGAACACCGGGGAGCTGTTTTTT.

The CDR3 region has the DNA TGTGCCAGCAGCCCGTCTGTAGACGAGCAGTACTTC. It codes for CASSPSVDEQYF. This chain links TRBV5-5 with TRBJ2-7; D gene unclear. Trimming took 4 bases from V and 5 from J, leaving 10 bases between them. Per germline, CDR1 SGHKS and CDR2 YYEKEE (reference sequence). The CDR3 runs to 12 residues.

In its sample, this clone was seen a few times. The chain combines TRBV4-1 with TRBJ1-2, with unresolved D. The CDR3 is 13 residues long. V was cut by 0 bases and J by 8 bases, with 10 bases left in between. Germline lookup yields CDR1 MGHRA and CDR2 YSYEKL. The CDR3 region has the DNA TGCGCCAGCAGCCAAGAGGGCAGGTTCGGCTACACCTTC. Its translation is CASSQEGRFGYTF.

The rearrangement uses TRBV11-2 and TRBJ1-4; 8 nucleotides line up with TRBD1. Germline lookup yields CDR1 SGHAT and CDR2 FQNNGV. This CDR3 spans 16 amino acids. J gave up 5 bases and V 0 bases, and 5 bases lay outside the gene matches. CDR3 coding DNA: TGTGCCAGCAGCTTAGATCCGGGACAGGCAAATGAAAAACTGTTTTTT. It yields the protein CASSLDPGQANEKLFF.

The chain joins TRBV29-1 to TRBJ1-1, with a tentative D call TRBD1 (5 bases). Germline CDR1 SQVTM, CDR2 ANQGSEA. V gave up 3 bases and J gave up 1 base, with 15 bases separating them. The CDR3 totals 15 residues. The chain's CDR3 is CSVEEPRVKNTEAFF. CDR3 DNA sequence: TGCAGCGTTGAGGAGCCCAGGGTGAAGAACACTGAAGCTTTCTTT.

This chain uses TRBV14 with TRBJ2-3, with 8 bases that match TRBD2. The germline gives CDR1 SGHDN, CDR2 FVKESK. This CDR3 contains 14 residues. The CDR3 loop reads CACSGTRGTDTQYF. The CDR3, as DNA: TGTGCATGCTCCGGGACTAGAGGCACAGATACGCAGTATTTT. Using reference TRBV14 and TRBJ2-3 for the parts outside the CDR3, the full variable domain is EAGVTQFPSHSVIEKGQTVTLRCDPISGHDNLYWYRRVMGKEIKFLLHFVKESKQDESGMPNNRFLAERTGGTYSTLKVQPAELEDSGVYFCACSGTRGTDTQYFGPGTRLTVL.

The chain couples TRBV15 to TRBJ2-2, with 7 positions matching TRBD2. The junction had 9 bases not matched to a gene; V was cut back by 0 bases and J by 5 bases. Germline V gene data show CDR1 as LNHNV and CDR2 as YYDKDF (reference sequence). The CDR3 length is 17 residues. The CDR3 region is CATSREVGGGNTGELFF. The CDR3 coding sequence is TGTGCCACCAGCAGAGAGGTTGGGGGGGGAAATACCGGGGAGCTGTTTTTT.

This CDR3 is CASSLDSRGGFNEQFF. The CDR3 region has the DNA TGTGCCAGCAGCTTGGATTCGCGGGGGGGGTTTAATGAGCAGTTCTTC. The rearrangement joins TRBV5-6 to TRBJ2-1, with 9 bases that match TRBD2. CDR1 SGHDT and CDR2 YYEEEE come from the germline V gene. The CDR3 is made up of 16 amino acids. V gave up 0 bases and J gave up 7 bases; unmatched junction bases: 8.

The gene calls are TRBV4-3 and TRBJ2-2; 14 bases align to TRBD2. V was clipped by 3 bases and J by 5 bases; unmatched bases: 5. Germline V gives CDR1 LGHNA, CDR2 YSLEER. This CDR3 is built from 17 residues. The CDR3 here is CASSQGTSGGETGELFF. CDR3 sequence (DNA): TGCGCCAGCAGCCAGGGGACTAGCGGGGGAGAAACCGGGGAGCTGTTTTTT.

The gene calls are TRBV28 and TRBJ1-1, with unresolved D. CDR3 length: 15 amino acids. Germline lookup yields CDR1 MDHEN and CDR2 SYDVKM. Deletions cut 7 bases from V and 1 base from J, with 16 bases between. As DNA, the CDR3 is TGTGCCAGCAAACACCGAGGAGGGCAGAACACTGAAGCTTTCTTT. Translating it yields CASKHRGGQNTEAFF.

The rearrangement links TRBV5-6 to TRBJ2-3, with D tentatively TRBD2 (6 bases). Germline V gene sequence: CDR1 SGHDT, CDR2 YYEEEE. The V gene lost 2 bases and the J gene lost 10 bases, with 20 bases spanning the gap. This CDR3 has 15 amino acids. The CDR3, as DNA: TGTGCCAGCAGCTTTGCGGGACTCGCCTCGGGTGCGCAGTATTTT. It translates to CASSFAGLASGAQYF. Based on the CDR3 plus reference TRBV5-6 and TRBJ2-3, the full variable domain is DAGVTQSPTHLIKTRGQQVTLRCSPKSGHDTVSWYQQALGQGPQFIFQYYEEEERQRGNFPDRFSGHQFPNYSSELNVNALLLGDSALYLCASSFAGLASGAQYFGPGTRLTVL.

V and J are TRBV7-2 and TRBJ2-3; no clear D. Germline V lookup: CDR1 SGHTA, CDR2 FQGNSA. V was pared by 2 bases and J by 3 bases, with 6 bases between. This CDR3 spans 13 amino acids. The CDR3 coding sequence is TGTGCCAGCAGCTTATCTACTACAGATACGCAGTATTTT. Translation: CASSLSTTDTQYF.

This chain joins TRBV7-8 and TRBJ2-7, with a tentative D call TRBD1 (5 bases). V lost 0 bases and J 4 bases, leaving 13 bases between the germline ends. The CDR3 consists of 15 residues. CDR1 and CDR2 from the germline V gene are SGHVS and FQNEAQ. CDR3 sequence: CASSLALGREYEQYF. In DNA form, the CDR3 reads TGTGCCAGCAGCTTAGCGCTTGGCAGGGAATACGAGCAGTACTTC.

The gene calls are TRBV11-2 and TRBJ2-7; TRBD1 matches at 8 bases. The CDR3 loop spans 16 amino acids. Germline V lookup: CDR1 SGHAT, CDR2 FQNNGV. Trimming at V came to 6 bases and at J to 8 bases, leaving 18 bases not matched to a gene. The CDR3 nucleotides read TGTGCCAGCAGTTTTGGGCTCCCGGGGGACAGGAGGCAGCAGTACTTC. Protein product: CASSFGLPGDRRQQYF.

The CDR3 here is CASSQSRTGTNEKLFF. CDR3 sequence (DNA): TGTGCCAGCAGCCAGAGTCGGACAGGAACTAATGAAAAACTGTTTTTT. The V call is TRBV7-2, the J call TRBJ1-4, with 7 bases that match TRBD1. With 5 bases clipped from V and 1 base from J, the junction kept 7 bases outside the gene matches. Germline V gene data show CDR1 as SGHTA and CDR2 as FQGNSA. CDR3 length: 16 amino acids.

The CDR3 sequence: CASSARQGKNTEAFF. The CDR3 nucleotides read TGTGCCAGCAGCGCCCGACAGGGGAAGAACACTGAAGCTTTCTTT. The chain combines TRBV7-2 with TRBJ1-1, with TRBD1 matching over 8 bases. V gave up 5 bases and J gave up 1 base; unmatched junction bases: 6. The length of the CDR3 is 15 residues. Germline values: CDR1 SGHTA, CDR2 FQGNSA.

V gene TRBV10-3 combines with J gene TRBJ2-7; 8 bases fit TRBD2. The J segment lost 0 bases and the V segment lost 2 bases, leaving 6 bases of the junction unmatched. Looked up from germline, CDR1 is ENHRY and CDR2 is SYGVKD. The CDR3 is 16 amino acids. CDR3 sequence (DNA): TGTGCCATCAGTGAGAGCGGGAGCCTAAGCTCCTACGAGCAGTACTTC. It codes for CAISESGSLSSYEQYF.